One sample yielded the 17 T cell receptor beta chains listed below, sequenced in a study of identifying expanded T cells in peripheral blood. Libraries were prepared by immunoSEQ multiplex PCR; TCRdb keeps only in-frame clonotypes and omits some of them. The table shows under 100,000 clones, with approximately 85% occurring only once. The specimen was blood. The receptors were sampled from a person aged 18-69 years in good health.

The chain uses TRBV7-8 and TRBJ2-2; TRBD1 is a possible D gene (5 bases). The CDR3 totals 17 residues. V gave up 5 bases and J gave up 1 base, with 17 bases separating them. From germline, CDR1 is SGHVS and CDR2 FQNEAQ. This CDR3 is CASSKTGRTLNTGELFF. The CDR3 coding sequence is TGTGCCAGCAGCAAGACTGGGCGGACATTGAACACCGGGGAGCTGTTTTTT.

The rearrangement joins TRBV27 to TRBJ1-2; possibly TRBD1 for D (5 bases). The CDR3 contains 13 residues. V was shortened by 3 bases and J by 3 bases, with 8 bases between the two germline ends. CDR1 is MNHEY, CDR2 SMNVEV, per germline (reference sequence). This CDR3 is CASSFQGYYGYTF. As DNA, the CDR3 is TGTGCCAGCAGTTTTCAGGGCTACTATGGCTACACCTTC.

This clone appeared a single time. The chain combines TRBV5-1 with TRBJ1-3; a weak D match, TRBD1 (5 bases). V was cut by 5 bases and J by 0 bases, with 15 bases left in between. Germline loops: CDR1 SGHRS, CDR2 YFSETQ. The CDR3 loop spans 16 amino acids. The chain's CDR3 is CASRRDPGLSGNTIYF. As DNA, the CDR3 is TGCGCCAGCAGGAGGGACCCTGGGCTCTCTGGAAACACCATATATTTT.

This clone has a handful of counts. This chain links TRBV11-2 with TRBJ1-2, with D possibly matching TRBD1 (5 bases). Looked up from germline, CDR1 is SGHAT and CDR2 is FQNNGV. The CDR3 loop spans 16 amino acids. The ends were cut back, 2 bases at V and 1 base at J, with 14 bases in the middle. CDR3: CASSLSTGRVNYGYTF. The DNA of the CDR3 is TGTGCCAGCAGCTTATCCACAGGCCGAGTTAACTATGGCTACACCTTC.

The chain has TRBV7-6 and TRBJ2-7; 9 bases line up with TRBD1. V lost 5 bases and J lost 6; bases outside the gene matches: 14. CDR1 and CDR2 from the germline V gene are SGHVS and FNYEAQ. The CDR3 sequence is 16 residues long. Here the CDR3 DNA reads TGTGCCAGCAGCCCAGGTTCCGGGACAGGGAAAAGCGAGCAGTACTTC. Protein sequence: CASSPGSGTGKSEQYF.

This chain joins TRBV6-5 and TRBJ2-2; unclear D gene. The CDR3 is 14 amino acids. Germline-derived CDR1 and CDR2 are MNHEY and SVGAGI. Trimming shortened V by 0 bases and J by 7 bases, and 9 bases separated the two germline ends. The CDR3 sequence is CASSYSKYNGELFF. The CDR3 coding sequence is TGTGCCAGCAGTTACTCGAAGTATAACGGGGAGCTGTTTTTT.

The J gene is TRBJ2-5, the V gene TRBV5-4; maybe TRBD2 (7 bases). Looked up from germline, CDR1 is SGHNT and CDR2 is YYREEE (reference sequence). The CDR3 runs to 16 residues. V dropped 4 bases and J dropped 1 base, with 17 bases sitting between them. The CDR3 spells CASSQGGADPQETQYF. CDR3 nucleotides: TGTGCCAGCAGCCAAGGGGGGGCCGATCCCCAAGAGACCCAGTACTTC.

This sequence joins TRBV19 and TRBJ1-4; no definite D call. There are 14 residues in the CDR3. With 8 bases removed from V and 10 bases from J, the gap between germline ends came to 20 bases. Germline V gene sequence: CDR1 LNHDA, CDR2 SQIVND (reference sequence). CDR3 sequence: CASSYGSYMGKLFF. Here the CDR3 DNA reads TGTGCCAGTTCCTATGGCAGTTATATGGGAAAACTGTTTTTT.

J is TRBJ1-6 and V is TRBV18; D gene unclear. CDR3 length: 14 amino acids. Trimming left V 1 base short and J 8 bases short, with 9 bases between. From germline, CDR1 is KGHSH and CDR2 LQKENI. The CDR3: CASSPRTTDSPLHF. The CDR3 region has the DNA TGTGCCAGCTCACCACGAACCACGGATTCACCCCTCCACTTT.

This clone occurred once. Other DNA sequences in the sample encode the same CDR3. The chain uses TRBV19 and TRBJ1-2, with 7 bases matching TRBD1. Germline loops: CDR1 LNHDA, CDR2 SQIVND (reference sequence). The CDR3 extends over 14 amino acids. V was clipped by 3 bases and J by 5 bases; unmatched bases: 6. The CDR3 nucleotides read TGTGCCAGTAGTATCCAGGGGGTAGGGTATGGCTACACCTTC. The encoded protein is CASSIQGVGYGYTF.

The chain has TRBV2 and TRBJ2-7; 9 nucleotides match TRBD2. CDR3 length equals 15 residues. V lost 1 base, J lost 6 bases, and 7 bases stayed unmatched. From germline, CDR1 is SNHLY and CDR2 FYNNEI. This CDR3 reads CASSEGLAGSGEQYF. The CDR3 DNA follows: TGTGCCAGCAGTGAAGGGCTAGCGGGGTCGGGCGAGCAGTACTTC.

The chain employs TRBV6-1 and TRBJ2-7; 12 positions match TRBD1. The CDR3 sequence is 15 residues long. The junction had 3 bases not matched to a gene; V was cut back by 2 bases and J by 4 bases. The germline V gene encodes CDR1 MNHNS and CDR2 SASEGT. The CDR3 protein is CASSEQGQGAYEQYF. The CDR3 DNA follows: TGTGCCAGCAGTGAACAGGGACAGGGGGCTTACGAGCAGTACTTC.

The chain recombines TRBV11-3 with TRBJ2-2, with 7 bases that match TRBD2. From germline, CDR1 is SGHNT and CDR2 YENEEA. CDR3 length: 16 amino acids. Trimming removed 0 bases from V and 4 bases from J; junction bases left unmatched: 5. Written as DNA, the CDR3 is TGTGCCAGCAGCTTAGATCCGGGGGGAAGCACCGGGGAGCTGTTTTTT. Its protein is CASSLDPGGSTGELFF.

The chain joins TRBV4-1 to TRBJ2-5, with D tentatively TRBD1 (5 bases). CDR3 length equals 13 residues. Germline V gene lookup returns CDR1 MGHRA and CDR2 YSYEKL. Trimming removed 4 bases from V and 5 bases from J, with 11 bases in between. The CDR3 bases are TGCGCCAGCAGCCCACGACAGCAGGAGACCCAGTACTTC. Translated: CASSPRQQETQYF.

The chain recombines TRBV2 with TRBJ2-5; D is undetermined. The CDR3 spans 10 residues. CDR1 is SNHLY, CDR2 FYNNEI, per germline. V was clipped by 10 bases and J by 2 bases, with 5 bases between them. CDR3 loop: CATSQETQYF. The CDR3 region has the DNA TGTGCCACCTCACAAGAGACCCAGTACTTC.

The genes are TRBV6-1 and TRBJ2-7; TRBD2 might be the D (6 bases). V lost 6 bases and J 2 bases, leaving 14 bases between the germline ends. CDR1 is MNHNS and CDR2 is SASEGT in the germline V gene. This CDR3 is built from 14 residues. The CDR3 sequence: CASSSAGIPYEQYF. DNA of the CDR3: TGTGCCAGCAGCAGTGCGGGAATTCCCTACGAGCAGTACTTC.

The chain has TRBV19 and TRBJ1-1, with 9 bases fitting TRBD1. This CDR3 is 15 amino acids long. V was pared by 5 bases and J by 9 bases, with 13 bases of the junction left unmatched. CDR1 and CDR2 (germline): LNHDA, SQIVND (reference sequence). The CDR3 region is CASSSRDRVKSKAFF. The CDR3 nucleotides are TGTGCCAGTAGTTCCCGGGACAGGGTGAAGTCGAAAGCTTTCTTT.